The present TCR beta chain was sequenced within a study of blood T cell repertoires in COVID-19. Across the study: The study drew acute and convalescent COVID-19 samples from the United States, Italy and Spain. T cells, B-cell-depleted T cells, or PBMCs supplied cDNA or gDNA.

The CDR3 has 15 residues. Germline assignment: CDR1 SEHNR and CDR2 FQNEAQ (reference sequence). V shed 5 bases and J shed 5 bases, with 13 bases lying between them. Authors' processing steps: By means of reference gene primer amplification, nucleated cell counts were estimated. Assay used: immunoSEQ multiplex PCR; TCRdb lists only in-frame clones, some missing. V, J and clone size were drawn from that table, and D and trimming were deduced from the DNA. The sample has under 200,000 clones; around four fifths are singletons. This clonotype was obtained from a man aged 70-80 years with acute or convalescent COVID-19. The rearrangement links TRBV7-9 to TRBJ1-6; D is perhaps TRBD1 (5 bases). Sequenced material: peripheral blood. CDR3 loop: CASSRETANNSPLHF. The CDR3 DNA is TGTGCCAGCAGCAGAGAGACAGCAAATAATTCACCCCTCCACTTT.